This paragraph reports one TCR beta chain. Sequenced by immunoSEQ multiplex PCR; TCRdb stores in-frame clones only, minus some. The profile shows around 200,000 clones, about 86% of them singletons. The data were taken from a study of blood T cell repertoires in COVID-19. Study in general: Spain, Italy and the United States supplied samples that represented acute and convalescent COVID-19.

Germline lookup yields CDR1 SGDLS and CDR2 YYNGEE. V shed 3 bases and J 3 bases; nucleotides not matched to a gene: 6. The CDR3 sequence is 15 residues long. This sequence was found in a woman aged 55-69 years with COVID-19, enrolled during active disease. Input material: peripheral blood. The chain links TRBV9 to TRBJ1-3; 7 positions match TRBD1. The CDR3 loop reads CASSGHRGFGNTIYF. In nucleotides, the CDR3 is TGTGCCAGCAGCGGCCACAGGGGATTTGGAAACACCATATATTTT.